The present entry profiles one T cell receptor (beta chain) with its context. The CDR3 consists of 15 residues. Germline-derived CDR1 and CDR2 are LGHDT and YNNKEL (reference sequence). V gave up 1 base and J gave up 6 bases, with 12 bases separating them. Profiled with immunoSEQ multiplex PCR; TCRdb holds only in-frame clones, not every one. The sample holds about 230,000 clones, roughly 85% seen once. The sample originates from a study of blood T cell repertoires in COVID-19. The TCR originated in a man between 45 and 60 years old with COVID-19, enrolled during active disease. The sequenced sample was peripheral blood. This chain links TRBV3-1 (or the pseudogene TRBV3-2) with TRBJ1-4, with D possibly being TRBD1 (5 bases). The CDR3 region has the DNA TGTGCCAGCAGCCAAGTGAGGAGGGGTTATGAAAAACTGTTTTTT. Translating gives CASSQVRRGYEKLFF.